A selection of T cell receptor beta chains follows, all from one sample in a study of control samples from healthy donors and cancer patients. This table comes from immunoSEQ multiplex PCR, and its TCRdb copy is limited to in-frame clones, with some not included. The sample holds tens of thousands of clones, 70% to 90% seen once. Sequencing was performed on blood. The origin of the receptors is a woman aged 50 to 60 in good health. CDR3s leave out the opening cysteine and the closing phenylalanine or tryptophan.

V: TRBV5-1; J: TRBJ1-1; CDR3: ASSAGARAEAF
V: TRBV28; J: TRBJ2-3; CDR3: ASSSLGAADTQY
V: TRBV7-9; J: TRBJ1-2; CDR3: ASILRQGDGYT
V: TRBV19; J: TRBJ2-6; CDR3: ASSIAHRGVGANVLT
V: TRBV18; J: TRBJ2-3; CDR3: ASSPSRTGTDTQY
V: TRBV5-6; J: TRBJ2-3; CDR3: ASSLPFSTDTQY
V: TRBV5-1; J: TRBJ2-2; CDR3: ASSLEAIGELF
V: TRBV3-1/TRBV3-2; J: TRBJ2-2; CDR3: ASSQSGRGGELF
V: TRBV27; J: TRBJ2-2; CDR3: ASTIFGGHANTGELF
V: TRBV6-5; J: TRBJ1-3; CDR3: ASSYSSGNTIY
V: TRBV3-1/TRBV3-2; J: TRBJ2-5; CDR3: ASSQEWTSRTQY
V: TRBV30; J: TRBJ1-5; CDR3: AWSRGPGQPQH
V: TRBV19; J: TRBJ1-6; CDR3: ASSRRGDSPLH
V: TRBV18; J: TRBJ2-2; CDR3: ASSPGGRDLAGELF
V: TRBV5-1; J: TRBJ1-1; CDR3: ASSLGSQNTEAF
V: TRBV12-3/TRBV12-4; J: TRBJ1-5; CDR3: ASSGRESQPQH
V: TRBV12-3/TRBV12-4; J: TRBJ2-4; CDR3: ASSLFPNIQY
V: TRBV29-1; J: TRBJ1-2; CDR3: SVEVGGSGYT
V: TRBV6-6; J: TRBJ1-4; CDR3: ASTYSQGTTVEKLF
V: TRBV5-5; J: TRBJ2-5; CDR3: APYQWETQY
V: TRBV2; J: TRBJ2-3; CDR3: ASTHAGRADTQY
V: TRBV4-1; J: TRBJ1-6; CDR3: ASSQDYNSPLH